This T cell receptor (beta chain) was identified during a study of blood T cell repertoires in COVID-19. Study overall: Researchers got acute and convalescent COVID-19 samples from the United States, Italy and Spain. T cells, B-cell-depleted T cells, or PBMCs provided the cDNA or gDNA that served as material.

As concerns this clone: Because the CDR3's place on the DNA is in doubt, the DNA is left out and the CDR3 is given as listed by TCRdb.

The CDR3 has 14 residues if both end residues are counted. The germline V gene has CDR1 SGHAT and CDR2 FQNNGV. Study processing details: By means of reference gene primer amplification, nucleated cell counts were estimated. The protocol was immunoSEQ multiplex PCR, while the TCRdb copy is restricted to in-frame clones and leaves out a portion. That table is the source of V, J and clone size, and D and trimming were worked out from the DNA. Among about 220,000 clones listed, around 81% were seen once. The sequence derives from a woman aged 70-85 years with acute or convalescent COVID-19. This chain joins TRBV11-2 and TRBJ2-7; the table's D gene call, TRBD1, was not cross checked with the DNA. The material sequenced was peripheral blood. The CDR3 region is CASTSDRGSYEQYF.